This T cell receptor beta chain was profiled in a study of cytomegalovirus exposure and HLA in healthy donors. At the level of the study: The early release's HLA-typed donors yielded some 85 million unique TCRs.

PCR involved 60 Vbeta and 13 Jbeta primers. Repertoires were generated with immunoSEQ multiplex PCR, while TCRdb's copy carries only in-frame clones and drops some. Of under 130,000 clones listed, 69% are singletons. The receptor was derived from a man between 25 and 39 years old in good health and CMV-seronegative. Sequenced material: PBMCs.

CDR3 loop: CASSLVGALSDTQYF. Written as DNA, the CDR3 is TGTGCCAGCAGCTTGGTAGGGGCGTTATCAGATACGCAGTATTTT. V gene TRBV7-9 combines with J gene TRBJ2-3; D may be TRBD1 (5 bases). The CDR3 is made up of 15 amino acids. In germline, CDR1 is SEHNR, CDR2 FQNEAQ (reference sequence). Deletions cut 3 bases from V and 4 bases from J, with 14 bases between.